A selection of T cell receptor beta chains follows, all from one sample in a study of CD8+ T cells in alopecia areata. Here immunoSEQ multiplex PCR was the method, and the copy in TCRdb shows in-frame clones only, minus some. This table holds fewer than 200,000 clones, around 50% found once. Sequenced here: CD4+ T cells sorted from blood, sampled at week 0. These receptor sequences come from a human donor with alopecia areata. CDR3s include the opening cysteine and the closing phenylalanine or tryptophan. D genes are given only for firm matches. Rows may omit the clone size; those that give it use once, few, many or a size class.

CASSPTGQYNEQFF	TGTGCCAGCAGCCCGACGGGACAGTACAATGAGCAGTTCTTC	TRBJ2-1	TRBD1	few	TRBV5-5
CAWRGQGADVYGYTF	TGTGCCTGGAGGGGACAGGGCGCGGATGTCTATGGCTACACCTTC	TRBJ1-2	TRBD1	-	TRBV30
CATSRDQQEAFF	TGTGCCACCAGCAGAGATCAACAAGAAGCTTTCTTT	TRBJ1-1	-	few	TRBV15
CASSSKGSNTGELFF	TGTGCCAGCAGTTCCAAGGGTTCGAACACCGGGGAGCTGTTTTTT	TRBJ2-2	-	-	TRBV25-1
CASSPGLAPLDTQYF	TGTGCCAGCAGCCCGGGACTAGCGCCACTAGATACGCAGTATTTT	TRBJ2-3	TRBD2	few	TRBV4-2
CASSLQETQYF	TGCGCCAGCAGCCTACAAGAGACCCAGTACTTC	TRBJ2-5	-	few	TRBV5-1
CAWGHLVLHF	TGTGCCTGGGGACACCTCGTCCTCCACTTT	TRBJ1-6	-	-	TRBV30
CASTPPRGRDGQETQYF	TGTGCTAGCACCCCCCCCCGGGGTCGGGACGGGCAAGAGACCCAGTACTTC	TRBJ2-5	-	few	TRBV7-7
CASSQSPQGSVGSPLHF	TGTGCCAGCAGCCAATCGCCCCAGGGGAGCGTGGGTTCACCCCTCCACTTT	TRBJ1-6	-	-	TRBV4-2
CASSLVASGNTDTQYF	TGTGCCAGCAGCTTAGTAGCTAGCGGGAACACAGATACGCAGTATTTT	TRBJ2-3	TRBD2	-	TRBV11-2
CSVALGTGGQNIQYF	TGCAGCGTTGCCCTAGGGACAGGGGGGCAAAACATTCAGTACTTC	TRBJ2-4	TRBD1	-	TRBV29-1
CASSSSGRGWDTQYF	TGTGCCAGCAGTAGTAGCGGGCGCGGTTGGGATACGCAGTATTTT	TRBJ2-3	TRBD2	-	TRBV25-1
CASKQGFTGELFF	TGTGCCAGTAAACAGGGATTCACCGGGGAGCTGTTTTTT	TRBJ2-2	-	few	TRBV2
CASQTGYTDTQYF	TGTGCCAGCCAGACAGGGTACACAGATACGCAGTATTTT	TRBJ2-3	TRBD1	-	TRBV19
CASTQGGRNIQYF	TGTGCCAGCACCCAAGGGGGCAGAAACATTCAGTACTTC	TRBJ2-4	TRBD1	-	TRBV7-9
CASSGDPRGGKMFF	TGTGCCAGCAGCGGGGACCCTCGAGGAGGAAAGATGTTTTTT	TRBJ1-4	-	-	TRBV7-2
CASRKPGQANNEQFF	TGCGCCAGCAGGAAACCGGGACAGGCCAACAATGAGCAGTTCTTC	TRBJ2-1	TRBD1	-	TRBV4-1
CASSPRGDSTDTQYF	TGTGCCAGCAGCCCACGAGGGGATTCAACAGATACGCAGTATTTT	TRBJ2-3	-	few	TRBV7-2
CATSRDSYGYTF	TGTGCCACCAGCAGGGACAGTTATGGCTACACCTTC	TRBJ1-2	-	few	TRBV15
CASSLRQVPEPQHF	TGCGCCAGCAGTCTAAGACAGGTCCCAGAGCCCCAGCATTTT	TRBJ1-5	-	-	TRBV4-1
CSALVGFPTQYF	TGCAGCGCCCTGGTGGGCTTCCCGACGCAGTATTTT	TRBJ2-3	-	-	TRBV29-1
CASSGQAYQPQHF	TGTGCCAGCAGCGGACAGGCTTATCAGCCCCAGCATTTT	TRBJ1-5	TRBD1	-	TRBV6-1
CASSLGAGRNTGELFF	TGCGCCAGCAGCTTGGGAGCGGGGAGGAACACCGGGGAGCTGTTTTTT	TRBJ2-2	TRBD2	-	TRBV5-1
CSVGPGQETQYF	TGCAGCGTTGGTCCAGGGCAAGAGACCCAGTACTTC	TRBJ2-5	-	-	TRBV29-1
CASSKGGEKLFF	TGCGCCAGCAGCAAGGGTGGAGAAAAACTGTTTTTT	TRBJ1-4	-	-	TRBV5-1
CASQLATGDTQYF	TGCGCCAGTCAACTAGCTACCGGAGATACGCAGTATTTT	TRBJ2-3	-	once	TRBV5-1